These T cell receptor beta chains were read from a single sample in a study of T cells in Graves' hyperthyroidism and ophthalmopathy. Using its own MiXCR run on the multiplex PCR reads, TCRdb lists one record per CDR3 protein. The repertoire has approximately 300,000 distinct CDR3 sequences, 15% to 20% of them found once; the top ten carry around 55%. Material for sequencing was blood. These receptors were collected from a woman aged 55-69 years with Graves' ophthalmopathy. The CDR3 runs from the conserved cysteine through the conserved F or W. Fields, in order: J gene, D gene, clone size, V gene, CDR3 protein, CDR3 DNA. The D gene is left open where the match is weak. A row's size may be missing; if present it is once, few, many or a size class.

J: TRBJ2-5; D: TRBD1; size: many; V: TRBV7-9; CDR3: CASSYTTRTGTGGSGTQYF; DNA: TGTGCCAGCAGCTACACAACGCGAACCGGGACAGGGGGCAGTGGGACCCAGTACTTC
J: TRBJ2-7; D: TRBD2; size: many; V: TRBV5-1; CDR3: CASRGVGLADGEQYF; DNA: TGCGCCAGCAGGGGAGTTGGACTAGCGGACGGCGAGCAGTACTTC
J: TRBJ2-7; D: TRBD2; size: many; V: TRBV6-1; CDR3: CASRTSGRYEQYF; DNA: TGTGCCAGCCGGACTAGCGGGAGGTACGAGCAGTACTTC
J: TRBJ1-2; D: NA; size: many; V: TRBV12-3/TRBV12-4; CDR3: CASSPGAQRVAYGYTF; DNA: TGTGCCAGCAGTCCCGGAGCTCAAAGGGTTGCCTATGGCTACACCTTC
J: TRBJ2-2; D: TRBD2; size: few; V: TRBV6-2/TRBV6-3; CDR3: CASTPSGPTGELFF; DNA: TGTGCCAGCACCCCTAGCGGGCCCACCGGGGAGCTGTTTTTT
J: TRBJ2-2; D: TRBD1; size: many; V: TRBV27; CDR3: CASSLKGQSITGELFF; DNA: TGTGCCAGCAGTTTAAAGGGACAGAGCATCACCGGGGAGCTGTTTTTT
J: TRBJ1-1; D: NA; size: many; V: TRBV28; CDR3: CASSLDRLNTEAFF; DNA: TGTGCCAGCAGTTTAGACAGATTGAACACTGAAGCTTTCTTT
J: TRBJ1-1; D: NA; size: few; V: TRBV6-5; CDR3: CASSYSVADTEAFF; DNA: TGTGCCAGCAGTTACTCGGTTGCGGACACTGAAGCTTTCTTT
J: TRBJ2-1; D: NA; size: many; V: TRBV5-6; CDR3: CASSLFNNEQFF; DNA: TGTGCCAGCAGCTTATTTAACAATGAGCAGTTCTTC
J: TRBJ1-1; D: NA; size: many; V: TRBV30; CDR3: CAWTVNTEAFF; DNA: TGTGCCTGGACAGTGAACACTGAAGCTTTCTTT
J: TRBJ2-7; D: TRBD1; size: many; V: TRBV10-3; CDR3: CAISGDSLRDYEQYF; DNA: TGTGCCATCAGTGGGGACAGCCTAAGAGACTACGAGCAGTACTTC
J: TRBJ1-5; D: NA; size: few; V: TRBV4-1; CDR3: CASSSTQGRGQPQHF; DNA: TGCGCCAGCAGCTCAACACAGGGAAGAGGACAGCCCCAGCATTTT
J: TRBJ2-7; D: TRBD2; size: NA; V: TRBV12-3/TRBV12-4; CDR3: CASSSATSGSSYEQYF; DNA: TGTGCCAGCAGTTCAGCCACTAGCGGGAGCTCCTACGAGCAGTACTTC
J: TRBJ2-7; D: TRBD2; size: few; V: TRBV7-9; CDR3: CASSVLARYEQYF; DNA: TGTGCCAGCAGCGTACTAGCGCGCTACGAGCAGTACTTC
J: TRBJ1-5; D: NA; size: many; V: TRBV6-1; CDR3: CASSSGLYQPQHF; DNA: TGTGCCAGCAGCTCAGGATTGTATCAGCCCCAGCATTTT
J: TRBJ1-2; D: TRBD1; size: many; V: TRBV6-1; CDR3: CASSEALSRGLKGYTF; DNA: TGTGCCAGCAGTGAAGCGCTCAGCAGGGGGCTTAAAGGCTACACCTTC
J: TRBJ2-5; D: NA; size: NA; V: TRBV7-3; CDR3: CASSLTGTEAQYF; DNA: TGTGCCAGCAGCTTAACCGGGACTGAGGCCCAGTACTTC
J: TRBJ2-7; D: NA; size: NA; V: TRBV19; CDR3: CASSLRGDYEQYF; DNA: TGTGCCAGTAGTCTCAGGGGAGACTACGAGCAGTACTTC
J: TRBJ2-1; D: NA; size: many; V: TRBV12-3/TRBV12-4; CDR3: CASSRREQFF; DNA: TGTGCCAGCAGCCGCCGGGAGCAGTTCTTC
J: TRBJ2-7; D: NA; size: few; V: TRBV5-4; CDR3: CASSLGASDLGQYF; DNA: TGTGCCAGCAGCTTGGGGGCTAGCGACCTCGGGCAGTACTTC
J: TRBJ1-2; D: NA; size: many; V: TRBV27; CDR3: CASSSDHPGYGYTF; DNA: TGTGCCAGCAGTTCGGACCACCCCGGCTATGGCTACACCTTC
J: TRBJ1-2; D: TRBD1; size: few; V: TRBV7-2; CDR3: CASSLRSQGNYGYTF; DNA: TGTGCCAGCAGCTTACGTTCACAGGGGAACTATGGCTACACCTTC
J: TRBJ1-3; D: NA; size: many; V: TRBV12-3/TRBV12-4; CDR3: CASSLATVNTIYF; DNA: TGTGCCAGCAGTCTAGCCACCGTAAACACCATATATTTT